Each of the 24 T cell receptor beta chains below was sequenced from the same sample in a study of OX40 agonist ivuxolimab in advanced cancers. The repertoire was sequenced with immunoSEQ multiplex PCR; TCRdb's copy has only in-frame clones and lacks some. This sample yields approximately 76,000 clones, of which around nine tenths are seen a single time; around 0.78% belongs to the top ten. The input for sequencing was CD4+ or CD8+ T cells sorted from blood, taken in a trial of the OX40 agonist ivuxolimab. These TCRs come from an adult with an advanced solid tumor such as melanoma, head and neck, liver or kidney cancer.

V gene TRBV2 combines with J gene TRBJ2-5; TRBD2 matches at 8 bases. The CDR3 covers 15 residues. The V gene end was trimmed by 8 bases and the J gene end by 3 bases; junction bases not matched to a gene: 11. Germline CDR1 reads SNHLY; CDR2 reads FYNNEI. In DNA form, the CDR3 reads TGTGCCAGCGGAAGCGGGCTAGCGGGCAAAGAGACCCAGTACTTC. Translated, it gives CASGSGLAGKETQYF. The full variable domain, with the rest looked up from reference TRBV2 and TRBJ2-5, is EPEVTQTPSHQVTQMGQEVILRCVPISNHLYFYWYRQILGQKVEFLVSFYNNEISEKSEIFDDQFSVERPDGSNFTLKIRSTKLEDSAMYFCASGSGLAGKETQYFGPGTRLLVL.

J is TRBJ2-7 and V is TRBV6-5; no clear D. The CDR3 runs 14 residues. Between the trimmed V and J ends, which lost 7 bases and 0 bases, there was a span of 13 bases. The V gene's germline CDR1 is MNHEY and CDR2 SVGAGI. CDR3: CASTPQRSSYEQYF. The CDR3 nucleotides read TGTGCCAGCACTCCCCAAAGGAGCTCCTACGAGCAGTACTTC.

A remark on this clone: Sequence at one end of the junction differs from germline and may be a read error. The chain recombines TRBV6-1 with TRBJ1-2; a possible D gene is TRBD1 (6 bases). Looked up from germline, CDR1 is MNHNS and CDR2 is SASEGT. CDR3 length: 14 amino acids. The DNA of the CDR3 is TGTGCCGGCAGGAGGGGGGGTAGGGACTATGGCTACACCTTC. It codes for CAGRRGGRDYGYTF.

The rearrangement uses TRBV29-1 and TRBJ2-3; no firm D call. The germline gives CDR1 SQVTM, CDR2 ANQGSEA. V lost 3 bases to trimming and J lost 4 bases, with 11 bases between them. The CDR3 sequence is 13 residues long. DNA for the CDR3: TGCAGCGTTGATTCTTTAGGGCCAGATACGCAGTATTTT. Translating it yields CSVDSLGPDTQYF.

The chain employs TRBV6-5 and TRBJ2-7; D is unclear. V lost 5 bases, J lost 4 bases, and 12 bases lay in between. CDR3 size: 13 residues. The germline V gene has CDR1 MNHEY and CDR2 SVGAGI. CDR3 loop: CASSEVSGYEQYF. The CDR3 nucleotides are TGTGCCAGCAGTGAAGTGAGTGGTTACGAGCAGTACTTC.

The rearrangement joins TRBV14 to TRBJ2-1; 7 positions match TRBD2. The length of the CDR3 is 17 residues. V lost 1 base to trimming and J lost 1 base; unmatched junction nucleotides: 7. Germline V gives CDR1 SGHDN, CDR2 FVKESK. CDR3 amino acids: CASSQVPGGISYNEQFF. CDR3 DNA: TGTGCCAGCAGCCAAGTCCCGGGGGGTATTTCCTACAATGAGCAGTTCTTC.

This chain connects TRBV19 to TRBJ2-2; 12 bases agree with TRBD1. With 9 bases clipped from V and 10 bases from J, the junction kept 12 bases outside the gene matches. Looked up from germline, CDR1 is LNHDA and CDR2 is SQIVND (reference sequence). This CDR3 comprises 15 residues. CDR3 DNA sequence: TGTGCCAGCAAACGACCCGGGACAGGGGGCGAGGAGCTGTTTTTT. Protein product: CASKRPGTGGEELFF. Using reference TRBV19 and TRBJ2-2 for the parts outside the CDR3, the full variable domain is DGGITQSPKYLFRKEGQNVTLSCEQNLNHDAMYWYRQDPGQGLRLIYYSQIVNDFQKGDIAEGYSVSREKKESFPLTVTSAQKNPTAFYLCASKRPGTGGEELFFGEGSRLTVL.

CDR3 loop: CATLETSNYGYTF. CDR3 nucleotides: TGTGCCACCCTAGAGACCTCTAACTATGGCTACACCTTC. The chain combines TRBV28 with TRBJ1-2; D gene ambiguous. This CDR3 is built from 13 residues. Germline V CDR1 and CDR2: MDHEN, SYDVKM. V dropped 10 bases and J dropped 0 bases, with 12 bases sitting between them.

The CDR3 nucleotides read TGTGCCATCAGCTCAGGGTGGGACACTGAAGCTTTCTTT. Translating gives CAISSGWDTEAFF. The chain employs TRBV10-3 and TRBJ1-1, with a weak D call TRBD1 (5 bases). The length of the CDR3 is 13 residues. In germline, CDR1 is ENHRY, CDR2 SYGVKD. Deletions cut 6 bases from V and 3 bases from J, with 11 bases between.

V is TRBV14 and J is TRBJ2-1; D uncertain. V shed 4 bases and J shed 7 bases, with 14 bases lying between them. Germline V gene data show CDR1 as SGHDN and CDR2 as FVKESK. The CDR3 length is 14 residues. CDR3 sequence reads: CASSRRSLPNEQFF. DNA of the CDR3: TGTGCCAGCAGCCGCAGGTCCCTACCGAATGAGCAGTTCTTC.

V and J are TRBV4-1 and TRBJ2-2, with D perhaps matching TRBD1 or TRBD2 (5 bases each). CDR1 MGHRA and CDR2 YSYEKL come from the germline V gene. Trimming shortened V by 0 bases and J by 2 bases, and 10 bases separated the two germline ends. The CDR3 is 16 amino acids. The CDR3 region has the DNA TGCGCCAGCAGCCAAGATGGGACGGCAAACACCGGGGAGCTGTTTTTT. It encodes CASSQDGTANTGELFF.

In the case of this clone: At one boundary the junction diverges from the germline segment, which might be a read error. V and J are TRBV10-3 and TRBJ2-1; 10 positions match TRBD1. Germline assignment: CDR1 ENHRY and CDR2 SYGVKD. The CDR3 is 16 residues long. In nucleotides, the CDR3 is TGTGCCAGCAGTACCTCCCGGGACAGGGGTTATAATGAGCAGTTCTTC. Translated: CASSTSRDRGYNEQFF.

The chain links TRBV2 to TRBJ1-4; possible D gene TRBD1, 5 bases. This CDR3 is built from 17 residues. Trimming took 6 bases from V and 3 from J, leaving 20 bases between them. The germline CDR1 and CDR2 sequences are SNHLY and FYNNEI. The CDR3 DNA is TGTGCCAGCAGGAAAGACTCGCGACAGTCCCCTAATGAAAAACTGTTTTTT. It is translated as CASRKDSRQSPNEKLFF.

This chain joins TRBV29-1 and TRBJ1-2; a possible D gene is TRBD1 (5 bases). The CDR3 covers 12 residues. V was trimmed by 3 bases and J by 8 bases, leaving 13 bases between them. Germline assignment: CDR1 SQVTM and CDR2 ANQGSEA. The CDR3 region has the DNA TGCAGCGTTGATCGGCAGGGAGGGGGCTACACCTTC. Translated: CSVDRQGGGYTF.

V is TRBV5-1 and J is TRBJ2-3; D gene ambiguous. The CDR3 consists of 12 residues. With 4 bases removed from V and 0 bases from J, the gap between germline ends came to 3 bases. CDR1 and CDR2 (germline): SGHRS, YFSETQ. DNA for the CDR3: TGCGCCAGCAGCAAAAGCACAGATACGCAGTATTTT. Translated: CASSKSTDTQYF.

The chain employs TRBV11-2 and TRBJ1-5; 7 bases fit TRBD1. The CDR3 spans 15 residues. Germline trimming cut 2 bases from V and 6 bases from J; bases unmatched to any gene: 7. Germline CDR1 is SGHAT and CDR2 is FQNNGV. In DNA form, the CDR3 reads TGTGCCAGCAGCTTATTAAGGGGGCTCCTTCAGCCCCAGCATTTT. Encoded protein: CASSLLRGLLQPQHF.

This chain connects TRBV10-3 to TRBJ2-7; a weak D match, TRBD1 (6 bases). Per the germline V gene, CDR1 is ENHRY and CDR2 is SYGVKD. This CDR3 spans 15 amino acids. The V and J ends lost 4 bases and 0 bases respectively, with 13 bases between them. Here the CDR3 DNA reads TGTGCCATCAGTGGGGGGACACCGAACTCCTACGAGCAGTACTTC. It is translated as CAISGGTPNSYEQYF.

J is TRBJ2-1 and V is TRBV5-8; D remains ambiguous. This CDR3 has 13 residues. V was trimmed by 5 bases and J by 8 bases, leaving 14 bases between them. Germline V gene lookup returns CDR1 SGHTS and CDR2 YDEGEE. CDR3 amino acids: CASSFGSWDEQFF. CDR3 DNA: TGTGCCAGCAGTTTCGGGTCCTGGGATGAGCAGTTCTTC. Drawing the rest from reference TRBV5-8 and TRBJ2-1, the complete variable domain is EAGVTQSPTHLIKTRGQQATLRCSPISGHTSVYWYQQALGLGLQFLLWYDEGEERNRGNFPPRFSGRQFPNYSSELNVNALELEDSALYLCASSFGSWDEQFFGPGTRLTVL.

As DNA, the CDR3 is TGCGCCAGCACGCAGACAGGGGGAGAATTGAACACTGAAGCTTTCTTT. As protein: CASTQTGGELNTEAFF. The chain has TRBV5-1 and TRBJ1-1; 9 bases fit TRBD1. The CDR3 runs to 16 residues. The ends lost 6 bases at V and 0 bases at J; junction bases unmatched: 9. Germline V CDR1 and CDR2: SGHRS, YFSETQ.

This sequence joins TRBV5-5 and TRBJ1-2, with 9 positions matching TRBD1. This CDR3 has 14 amino acids. V was clipped by 3 bases and J by 8 bases; unmatched bases: 8. The germline V gene has CDR1 SGHKS and CDR2 YYEKEE (reference sequence). CDR3 amino acids: CASSSGQGFRGYTF. Written as DNA, the CDR3 is TGTGCCAGCAGCTCGGGACAGGGCTTCAGGGGCTACACCTTC. Variable domain in full (rest from reference TRBV5-5 and TRBJ1-2): DAGVTQSPTHLIKTRGQQVTLRCSPISGHKSVSWYQQVLGQGPQFIFQYYEKEERGRGNFPDRFSARQFPNYSSELNVNALLLGDSALYLCASSSGQGFRGYTFGSGTRLTVV.

The CDR3 DNA is TGTGCCAGCTCACCACCGAGCAGGGGCGGGTACGAGCAGTACTTC. Translating it yields CASSPPSRGGYEQYF. V and J are TRBV18 and TRBJ2-5, with D perhaps matching TRBD1 (6 bases). The J call may be incorrect, as the DNA end agrees better with TRBJ2-7. CDR1 KGHSH and CDR2 LQKENI come from the germline V gene. This CDR3 spans 15 amino acids.

In DNA, the CDR3 is TGTGCCAGCAGCTTAGGGACTAGCGGAACCTACAATGAGCAGTTCTTC. It encodes CASSLGTSGTYNEQFF. V gene TRBV7-6 combines with J gene TRBJ2-1; 10 bases match TRBD2. The V gene's germline CDR1 is SGHVS and CDR2 FNYEAQ. With 1 base clipped from V and 2 bases from J, the junction kept 2 bases outside the gene matches. The CDR3 length is 16 residues.

This clone has just one count. The rearrangement uses TRBV27 and TRBJ2-7; D call uncertain. Germline V gene lookup returns CDR1 MNHEY and CDR2 SMNVEV (reference sequence). Trimming took off 3 bases at V and 5 bases at J, with 14 bases between the two ends. The CDR3 runs 14 residues. The CDR3 sequence: CASSLRTDRHEQYF. The CDR3 DNA sequence: TGTGCCAGCAGTTTGAGGACGGACCGCCACGAGCAGTACTTC.

This clone turned up a few times. The chain links TRBV10-2 to TRBJ2-2, with D tentatively TRBD1 (6 bases). CDR1 and CDR2 from the germline V gene are WSHSY and SAAADI. CDR3 length: 13 residues. V was trimmed by 6 bases and J by 7 bases, leaving 12 bases between them. CDR3 bases: TGCGCCAGCAGGGACAGAGGTATCGGGGAGCTGTTTTTT. Amino acid sequence: CASRDRGIGELFF.